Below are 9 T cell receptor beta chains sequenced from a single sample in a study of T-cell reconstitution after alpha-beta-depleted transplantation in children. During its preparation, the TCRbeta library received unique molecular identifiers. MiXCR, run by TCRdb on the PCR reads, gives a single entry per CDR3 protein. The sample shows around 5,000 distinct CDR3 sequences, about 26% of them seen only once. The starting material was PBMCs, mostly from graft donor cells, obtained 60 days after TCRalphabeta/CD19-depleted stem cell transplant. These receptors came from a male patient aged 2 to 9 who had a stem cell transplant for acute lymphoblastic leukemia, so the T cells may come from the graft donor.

The CDR3 region has the DNA TGTGCCGCTTCGACAACAACTAATGAAAAACTGTTTTTT. Translating it yields CAASTTTNEKLFF. This chain connects TRBV15 to TRBJ1-4; D gene ambiguous. V was shortened by 11 bases and J by 0 bases, with 10 bases between the two germline ends. The CDR3 runs 13 residues. The germline CDR1 and CDR2 sequences are LNHNV and YYDKDF (reference sequence).

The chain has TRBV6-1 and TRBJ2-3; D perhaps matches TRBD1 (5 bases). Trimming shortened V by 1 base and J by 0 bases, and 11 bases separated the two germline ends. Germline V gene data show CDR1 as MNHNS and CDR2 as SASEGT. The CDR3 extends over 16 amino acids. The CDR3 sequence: CASSEGGGSSTDTQYF. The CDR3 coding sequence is TGTGCCAGCAGTGAAGGGGGCGGAAGTAGCACAGATACGCAGTATTTT.

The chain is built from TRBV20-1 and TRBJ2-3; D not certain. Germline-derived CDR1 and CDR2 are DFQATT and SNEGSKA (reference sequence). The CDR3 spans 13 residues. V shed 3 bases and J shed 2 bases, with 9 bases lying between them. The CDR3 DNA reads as TGCAGTGCTAGTTTCGACTTCACAGATACGCAGTATTTT. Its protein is CSASFDFTDTQYF.

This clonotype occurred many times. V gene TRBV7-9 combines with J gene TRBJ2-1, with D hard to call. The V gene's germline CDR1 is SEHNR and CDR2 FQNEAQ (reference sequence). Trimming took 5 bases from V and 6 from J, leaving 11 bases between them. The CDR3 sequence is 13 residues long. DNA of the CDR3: TGTGCCAGCAGCCCCACCGTAGGCAATGAGCAGTTCTTC. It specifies CASSPTVGNEQFF.

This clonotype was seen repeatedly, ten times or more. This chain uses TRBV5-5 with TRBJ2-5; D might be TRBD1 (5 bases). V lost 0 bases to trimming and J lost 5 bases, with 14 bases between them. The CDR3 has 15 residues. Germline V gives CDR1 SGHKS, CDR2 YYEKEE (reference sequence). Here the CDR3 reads CASSLGFQGVETQYF. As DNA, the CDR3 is TGTGCCAGCAGCTTGGGATTTCAGGGTGTGGAGACCCAGTACTTC.

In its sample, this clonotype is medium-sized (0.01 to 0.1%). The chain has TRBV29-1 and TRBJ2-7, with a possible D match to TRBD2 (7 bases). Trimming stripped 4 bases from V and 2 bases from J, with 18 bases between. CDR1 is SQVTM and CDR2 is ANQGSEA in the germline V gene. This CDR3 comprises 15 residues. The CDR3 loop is CSVAGAEGTTYEQYF. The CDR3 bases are TGCAGCGTTGCGGGGGCGGAGGGGACTACCTACGAGCAGTACTTC.

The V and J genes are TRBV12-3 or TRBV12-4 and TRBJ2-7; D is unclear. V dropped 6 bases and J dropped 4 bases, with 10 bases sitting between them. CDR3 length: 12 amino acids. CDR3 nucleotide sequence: TGTGCCAGCAGCTCACAGATATACGAGCAGTACTTC. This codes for CASSSQIYEQYF.

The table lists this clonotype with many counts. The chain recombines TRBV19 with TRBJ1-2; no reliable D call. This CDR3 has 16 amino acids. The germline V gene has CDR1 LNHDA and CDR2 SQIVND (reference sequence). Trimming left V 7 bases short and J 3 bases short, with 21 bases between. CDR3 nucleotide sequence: TGTGCCAGTATCCGGAGTCGGGGAGGACGGGACTATGGCTACACCTTC. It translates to CASIRSRGGRDYGYTF.

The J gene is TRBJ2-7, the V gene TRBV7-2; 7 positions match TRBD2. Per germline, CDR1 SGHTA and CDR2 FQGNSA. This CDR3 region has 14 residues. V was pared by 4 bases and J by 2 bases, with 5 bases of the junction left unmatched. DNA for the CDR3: TGTGCCAGCAGCTCGTCTAGCGGAACCTACGAGCAGTACTTC. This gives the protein CASSSSSGTYEQYF.